The entry below describes one TCR beta chain. The sample belongs to a study of shared clonotypes between healthy human individuals. Per the germline V gene, CDR1 is SGHNT and CDR2 is YYREEE (reference sequence). The CDR3 extends over 13 amino acids. J gave up 5 bases and V 4 bases, and 5 bases lay outside the gene matches. Some clones are missing from TCRdb's copy, which holds only in-frame ones; the method was immunoSEQ multiplex PCR. The repertoire holds around 2,000,000 clones, with roughly 94% as singletons. CD45RO negativity and positive selection for CCR7 defined naive CD8 cells, a population that excluded terminally differentiated effector memory CD45RA+ cells.

The chain employs TRBV5-4 and TRBJ1-2; TRBD1 matches 7 bases. This TCR was recovered from a man in his late teens or twenties in good health. The sequencing sample was made of naive CD8+ T cells sorted from blood. CDR3 protein: CASSGDSPYGYTF. In DNA form, the CDR3 reads TGTGCCAGCAGCGGGGACAGCCCATATGGCTACACCTTC.